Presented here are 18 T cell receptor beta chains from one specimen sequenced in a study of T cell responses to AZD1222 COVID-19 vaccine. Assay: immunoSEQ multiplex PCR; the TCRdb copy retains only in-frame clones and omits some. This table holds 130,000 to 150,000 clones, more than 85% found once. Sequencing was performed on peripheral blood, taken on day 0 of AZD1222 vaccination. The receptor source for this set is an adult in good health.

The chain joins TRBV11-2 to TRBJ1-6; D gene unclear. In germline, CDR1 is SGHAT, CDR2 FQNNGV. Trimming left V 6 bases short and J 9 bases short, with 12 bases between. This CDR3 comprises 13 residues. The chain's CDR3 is CASSRIDSSPLHF. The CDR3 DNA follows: TGTGCCAGCAGTCGGATCGACTCTTCACCCCTCCACTTT. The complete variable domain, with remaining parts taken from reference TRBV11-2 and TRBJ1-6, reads EAGVAQSPRYKIIEKRQSVAFWCNPISGHATLYWYQQILGQGPKLLIQFQNNGVVDDSQLPKDRFSAERLKGVDSTLKIQPAKLEDSAVYLCASSRIDSSPLHFGNGTRLTVT.

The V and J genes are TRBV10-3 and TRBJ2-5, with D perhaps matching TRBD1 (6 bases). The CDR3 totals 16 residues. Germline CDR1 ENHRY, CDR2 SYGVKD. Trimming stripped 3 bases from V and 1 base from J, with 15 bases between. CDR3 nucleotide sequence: TGTGCCATCAGTGACCCCGGGACAACAACCCAAGAGACCCAGTACTTC. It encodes CAISDPGTTTQETQYF.

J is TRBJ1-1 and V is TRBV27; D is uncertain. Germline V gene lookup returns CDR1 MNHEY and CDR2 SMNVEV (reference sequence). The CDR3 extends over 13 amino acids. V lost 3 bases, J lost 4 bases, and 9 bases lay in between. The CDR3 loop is CASSLSDGTEAFF. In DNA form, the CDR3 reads TGTGCCAGCAGTTTGTCGGATGGCACTGAAGCTTTCTTT.

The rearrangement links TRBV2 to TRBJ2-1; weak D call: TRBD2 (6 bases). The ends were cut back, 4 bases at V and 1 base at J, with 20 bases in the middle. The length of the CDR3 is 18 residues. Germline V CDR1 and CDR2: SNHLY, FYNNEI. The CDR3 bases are TGTGCCAGCAGTGTCGGGGACTCCTTAATGGGGTCCTACAATGAGCAGTTCTTC. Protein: CASSVGDSLMGSYNEQFF.

The CDR3 DNA reads TGTGCCATCAGGGGGGGTGAAGCTTTCTTT. Amino acids: CAIRGGEAFF. The chain links TRBV10-3 to TRBJ1-1; D may be TRBD1 (5 bases). Germline V gene lookup returns CDR1 ENHRY and CDR2 SYGVKD. Deletions cut 6 bases from V and 7 bases from J, with 6 bases between. This CDR3 has 10 amino acids.

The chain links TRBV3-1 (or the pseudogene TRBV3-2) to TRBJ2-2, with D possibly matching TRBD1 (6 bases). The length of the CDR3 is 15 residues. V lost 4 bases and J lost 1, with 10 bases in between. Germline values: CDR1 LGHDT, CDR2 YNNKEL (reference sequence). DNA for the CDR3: TGTGCCAGCAGCCCAGGGGAGAGGAACACCGGGGAGCTGTTTTTT. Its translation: CASSPGERNTGELFF.

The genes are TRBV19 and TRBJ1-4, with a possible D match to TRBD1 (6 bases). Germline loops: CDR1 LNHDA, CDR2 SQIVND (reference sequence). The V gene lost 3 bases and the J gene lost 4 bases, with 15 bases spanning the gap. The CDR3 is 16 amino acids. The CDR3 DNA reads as TGTGCCAGTAGTATTTTAGGGGGGAACCTTAATGAAAAACTGTTTTTT. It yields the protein CASSILGGNLNEKLFF.

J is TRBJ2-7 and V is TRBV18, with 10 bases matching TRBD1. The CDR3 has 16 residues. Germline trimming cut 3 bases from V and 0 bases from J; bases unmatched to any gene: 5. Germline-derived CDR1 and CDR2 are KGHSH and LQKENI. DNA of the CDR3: TGTGCCAGCTCACCGACCGGGACAGGGGACTCCTACGAGCAGTACTTC. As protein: CASSPTGTGDSYEQYF.

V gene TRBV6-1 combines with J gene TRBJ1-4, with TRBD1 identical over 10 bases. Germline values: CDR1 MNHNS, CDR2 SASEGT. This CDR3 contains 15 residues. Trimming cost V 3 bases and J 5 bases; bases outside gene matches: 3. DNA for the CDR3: TGTGCCAGCAGTGAGCCGGGACAGGGGAATGAAAAACTGTTTTTT. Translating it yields CASSEPGQGNEKLFF.

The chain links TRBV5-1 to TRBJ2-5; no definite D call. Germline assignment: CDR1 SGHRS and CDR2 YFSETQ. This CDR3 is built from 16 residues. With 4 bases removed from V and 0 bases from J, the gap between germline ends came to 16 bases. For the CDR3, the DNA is TGCGCCAGCAGCAGGTTAATGGACGGGTACCAAGAGACCCAGTACTTC. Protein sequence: CASSRLMDGYQETQYF.

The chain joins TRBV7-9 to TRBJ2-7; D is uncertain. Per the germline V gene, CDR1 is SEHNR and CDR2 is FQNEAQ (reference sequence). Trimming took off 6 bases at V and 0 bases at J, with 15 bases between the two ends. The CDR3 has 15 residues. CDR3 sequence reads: CASSIGPGGSYEQYF. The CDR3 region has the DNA TGTGCCAGCAGTATTGGGCCCGGCGGCTCCTACGAGCAGTACTTC.

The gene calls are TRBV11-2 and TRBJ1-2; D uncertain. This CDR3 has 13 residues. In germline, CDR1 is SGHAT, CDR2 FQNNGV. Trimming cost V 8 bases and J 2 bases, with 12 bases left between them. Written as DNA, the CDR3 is TGTGCCAGCGGTCCAATTGTAAACTATGGCTACACCTTC. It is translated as CASGPIVNYGYTF.

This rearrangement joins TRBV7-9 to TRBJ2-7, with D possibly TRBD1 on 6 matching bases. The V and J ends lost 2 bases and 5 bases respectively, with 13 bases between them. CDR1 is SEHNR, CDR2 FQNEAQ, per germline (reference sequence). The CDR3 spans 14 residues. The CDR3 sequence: CASSLRGTRDEQYF. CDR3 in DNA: TGTGCCAGCAGCTTAAGGGGGACACGGGACGAGCAGTACTTC.

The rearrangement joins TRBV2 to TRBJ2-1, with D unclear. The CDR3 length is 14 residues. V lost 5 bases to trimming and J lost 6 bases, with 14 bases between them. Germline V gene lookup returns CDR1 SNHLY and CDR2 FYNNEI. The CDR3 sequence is CASSKRRPGNEQFF. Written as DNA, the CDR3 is TGTGCCAGCAGTAAGAGACGACCTGGCAATGAGCAGTTCTTC.

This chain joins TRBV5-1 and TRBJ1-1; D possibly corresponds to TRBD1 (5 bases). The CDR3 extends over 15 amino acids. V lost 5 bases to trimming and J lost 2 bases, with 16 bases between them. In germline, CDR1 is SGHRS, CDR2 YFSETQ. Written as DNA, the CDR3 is TGCGCCAGCAGTCCCACCGGGGGGGGAAACACTGAAGCTTTCTTT. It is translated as CASSPTGGGNTEAFF.

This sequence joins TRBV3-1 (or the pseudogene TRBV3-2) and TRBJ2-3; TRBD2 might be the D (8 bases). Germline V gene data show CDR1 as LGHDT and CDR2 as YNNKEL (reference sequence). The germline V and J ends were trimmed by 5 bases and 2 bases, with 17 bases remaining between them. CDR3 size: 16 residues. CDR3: CASSSGRDSSTDTQYF. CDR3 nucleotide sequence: TGTGCCAGCAGCTCCGGGAGGGACAGTTCCACAGATACGCAGTATTTT.

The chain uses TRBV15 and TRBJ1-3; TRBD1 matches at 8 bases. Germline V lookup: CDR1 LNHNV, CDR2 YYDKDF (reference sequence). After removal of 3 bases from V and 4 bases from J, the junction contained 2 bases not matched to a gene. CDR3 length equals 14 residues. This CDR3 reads CATSSRGRGNTIYF. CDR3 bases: TGTGCCACCAGCAGCAGGGGGCGAGGAAACACCATATATTTT. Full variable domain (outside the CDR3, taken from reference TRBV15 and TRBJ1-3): DAMVIQNPRYQVTQFGKPVTLSCSQTLNHNVMYWYQQKSSQAPKLLFHYYDKDFNNEADTPDNFQSRRPNTSFCFLDIRSPGLGDTAMYLCATSSRGRGNTIYFGEGSWLTVV.

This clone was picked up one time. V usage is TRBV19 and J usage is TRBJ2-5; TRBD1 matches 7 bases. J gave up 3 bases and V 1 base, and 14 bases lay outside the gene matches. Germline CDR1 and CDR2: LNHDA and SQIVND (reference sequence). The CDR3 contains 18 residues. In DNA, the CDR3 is TGTGCCAGTAGTATAGGGTTTATCGCAGGGGGTGTTAAAGAGACCCAGTACTTC. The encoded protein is CASSIGFIAGGVKETQYF.